These 23 T cell receptor beta chains originate from one sample sequenced in a study of blood T cell repertoires in COVID-19. Sequencing used immunoSEQ multiplex PCR; TCRdb keeps in-frame clones, though not all of them. In the table there are approximately 280,000 clones, roughly 89% of which are singletons. Input material: peripheral blood. The receptor set was obtained from a man aged 35 to 55 with acute or convalescent COVID-19.

The chain uses TRBV30 and TRBJ1-6; D perhaps matches TRBD1 (6 bases). V was clipped by 0 bases and J by 5 bases, with 8 bases between them. This CDR3 is built from 14 residues. Per germline, CDR1 GTSNPN and CDR2 SVGIG (reference sequence). The CDR3 loop is CAWSVAGDNSPLHF. The CDR3 DNA sequence: TGTGCCTGGAGTGTAGCAGGGGATAATTCACCCCTCCACTTT.

The chain couples TRBV6-6 to TRBJ2-7; 11 bases are a match to TRBD1. In germline, CDR1 is MNHNY, CDR2 SVGAGI (reference sequence). The V and J ends lost 10 bases and 3 bases, in that order; junction bases with no gene match: 2. The CDR3 runs 12 residues. The DNA of the CDR3 is TGTGCCACGGGGACAGGGGGCTACGAGCAGTACTTC. Its translation: CATGTGGYEQYF.

This chain uses TRBV24-1 with TRBJ1-5, with D perhaps TRBD1 (5 bases). There are 15 residues in the CDR3. Germline CDR1 and CDR2: KGHDR and SFDVKD. Trimming took off 5 bases at V and 3 bases at J, with 13 bases between the two ends. The CDR3 loop is CATSGPTVNNQPQHF. CDR3 coding DNA: TGTGCCACCAGTGGCCCGACAGTGAACAATCAGCCCCAGCATTTT.

The V gene is TRBV30, the J gene TRBJ2-2; 10 bases match TRBD1. The CDR3 is made up of 14 amino acids. The germline V gene has CDR1 GTSNPN and CDR2 SVGIG (reference sequence). V shed 4 bases and J 6 bases; nucleotides not matched to a gene: 5. The CDR3 DNA reads TGTGCCTGGACCGGGACAGGGGTCGCCGGGGAGCTGTTTTTT. It is translated as CAWTGTGVAGELFF.

The V and J genes are TRBV2 and TRBJ2-3; 10 nucleotides line up with TRBD1. The CDR3 is 14 amino acids. V was pared by 3 bases and J by 8 bases, with 5 bases of the junction left unmatched. Germline V CDR1 and CDR2: SNHLY, FYNNEI. In DNA form, the CDR3 reads TGTGCCAGCAGTGACGAAGGACAGGGGGTTACGCAGTATTTT. This sequence encodes CASSDEGQGVTQYF.

The chain couples TRBV2 to TRBJ2-1; no clear D. V was clipped by 2 bases and J by 9 bases, with 11 bases between them. CDR1 is SNHLY, CDR2 FYNNEI, per germline. CDR3 length equals 13 residues. In nucleotides, the CDR3 is TGTGCCAGCAGTGAACTTCCGGGTGTTGAGCAGTTCTTC. It codes for CASSELPGVEQFF.

The chain combines TRBV7-8 with TRBJ2-3; the D is unclear. Between the trimmed V and J ends, which lost 3 bases and 2 bases, there was a span of 9 bases. Germline V gene data show CDR1 as SGHVS and CDR2 as FQNEAQ. The CDR3 extends over 14 amino acids. The CDR3 loop is CASSLGRVTDTQYF. For the CDR3, the DNA is TGTGCCAGCAGCTTGGGCAGAGTCACAGATACGCAGTATTTT. Full variable domain (remainder filled in from reference TRBV7-8 and TRBJ2-3): GAGVSQSPRYKVAKRGQDVALRCDPISGHVSLFWYQQALGQGPEFLTYFQNEAQLDKSGLPSDRFFAERPEGSVSTLKIQRTQQEDSAVYLCASSLGRVTDTQYFGPGTRLTVL.

The V and J genes are TRBV19 and TRBJ1-2, with a tentative D call TRBD1 (6 bases). With 6 bases removed from V and 2 bases from J, the gap between germline ends came to 13 bases. CDR3 length: 14 residues. The germline CDR1 and CDR2 sequences are LNHDA and SQIVND (reference sequence). The chain's CDR3 is CASRRSGTNYGYTF. CDR3 DNA sequence: TGTGCCAGTAGACGATCCGGGACAAACTATGGCTACACCTTC.

CDR3 loop: CASGGTTSYEQYF. The DNA of the CDR3 is TGTGCCAGCGGGGGGACCACTTCCTACGAGCAGTACTTC. V usage is TRBV9 and J usage is TRBJ2-7; TRBD2 might be the D (6 bases). The CDR3 runs to 13 residues. CDR1 is SGDLS, CDR2 YYNGEE, per germline. Trimming took off 7 bases at V and 1 base at J, with 12 bases between the two ends.

This chain connects TRBV4-1 to TRBJ1-1; 7 bases line up with TRBD1. The trim removed 5 bases at V and 6 bases at J, leaving 18 bases unmatched. Germline V gene sequence: CDR1 MGHRA, CDR2 YSYEKL. The CDR3 contains 17 residues. The CDR3 reads CASSSGANRGHLAEAFF. The CDR3 DNA reads TGCGCCAGCAGCTCTGGAGCGAACAGGGGTCATCTCGCTGAAGCTTTCTTT.

The CDR3 is CASSSWDWGTGELFF. The CDR3 coding sequence is TGTGCCAGCAGCTCATGGGACTGGGGAACCGGGGAGCTGTTTTTT. The rearrangement links TRBV3-1 (or the pseudogene TRBV3-2) to TRBJ2-2, with a possible D match to TRBD2 (6 bases). The CDR3 covers 15 residues. V was trimmed by 5 bases and J by 5 bases, leaving 15 bases between them. Germline V lookup: CDR1 LGHDT, CDR2 YNNKEL (reference sequence).

V is TRBV6-5 and J is TRBJ2-3; 10 bases agree with TRBD2. From germline, CDR1 is MNHEY and CDR2 SVGAGI. The J segment lost 1 base and the V segment lost 4 bases, leaving 5 bases of the junction unmatched. This CDR3 is 16 amino acids long. CDR3 sequence reads: CASSSTTSGGTDTQYF. Here the CDR3 DNA reads TGTGCCAGCAGTTCTACTACTAGCGGGGGCACAGATACGCAGTATTTT.

The chain is built from TRBV5-1 and TRBJ1-4; TRBD1 matches 10 bases. Looked up from germline, CDR1 is SGHRS and CDR2 is YFSETQ. V shed 2 bases and J 1 base; nucleotides not matched to a gene: 8. CDR3 size: 18 residues. CDR3 bases: TGCGCCAGCAGCTTCCAGACAGGGGGCAGTAGAACTAATGAAAAACTGTTTTTT. Encoded protein: CASSFQTGGSRTNEKLFF. The variable domain in full, completed from reference TRBV5-1 and TRBJ1-4, reads KAGVTQTPRYLIKTRGQQVTLSCSPISGHRSVSWYQQTPGQGLQFLFEYFSETQRNKGNFPGRFSGRQFSNSRSEMNVSTLELGDSALYLCASSFQTGGSRTNEKLFFGSGTQLSVL.

This clone was counted only a few times. The sample carries other DNA sequences with the same CDR3. The chain uses TRBV5-1 and TRBJ1-1; D unclear. The germline gives CDR1 SGHRS, CDR2 YFSETQ. V was trimmed by 6 bases and J by 2 bases, leaving 11 bases between them. The CDR3 sequence is 13 residues long. The CDR3 sequence is CASIGQENTEAFF. In DNA, the CDR3 is TGCGCCAGCATCGGCCAGGAAAACACTGAAGCTTTCTTT.

This clone was detected a few times. The chain links TRBV6-1 to TRBJ1-6; D remains ambiguous. The V end was cut by 3 bases, the J end by 0 bases, with 9 bases between. This CDR3 comprises 16 residues. Germline V lookup: CDR1 MNHNS, CDR2 SASEGT. CDR3: CASSEVPSSYNSPLHF. For the CDR3, the DNA is TGTGCCAGCAGTGAGGTCCCGAGCTCCTATAATTCACCCCTCCACTTT.

This clone was found once. The chain carries TRBV7-9 and TRBJ1-3; no firm D call. V was cut by 1 base and J by 0 bases, with 16 bases left in between. Germline lookup yields CDR1 SEHNR and CDR2 FQNEAQ (reference sequence). This CDR3 comprises 18 residues. CDR3 bases: TGTGCCAGCAGCTTAGATCCCGGGAGATCAAGCTCTGGAAACACCATATATTTT. It codes for CASSLDPGRSSSGNTIYF.

The chain couples TRBV6-5 to TRBJ1-2; the D is unclear. Per germline, CDR1 MNHEY and CDR2 SVGAGI. The CDR3 contains 11 residues. Trimming took off 7 bases at V and 8 bases at J, with 11 bases between the two ends. The CDR3 sequence: CASTSDVGYTF. The CDR3 DNA sequence: TGTGCCAGCACCAGCGATGTGGGCTACACCTTC.

The chain uses TRBV2 and TRBJ2-5; 7 nucleotides agree with TRBD2. The CDR3 is 12 residues long. CDR1 SNHLY and CDR2 FYNNEI come from the germline V gene. The junction had 0 bases not matched to a gene; V was cut back by 6 bases and J by 2 bases. CDR3 bases: TGTGCCAGCAGGGGGGGGCAAGAGACCCAGTACTTC. This translates into CASRGGQETQYF.

J is TRBJ2-3 and V is TRBV27; 10 positions match TRBD2. V shed 5 bases and J 0 bases; nucleotides not matched to a gene: 8. This CDR3 contains 17 residues. Germline values: CDR1 MNHEY, CDR2 SMNVEV (reference sequence). Here the CDR3 reads CASSATSGALSTDTQYF. In DNA, the CDR3 is TGTGCCAGCAGTGCCACTAGCGGGGCCCTTAGCACAGATACGCAGTATTTT.

The DNA of the CDR3 is TGTGCTAGTGGTTTGGTAGTGGGGACAGGGTTAAATACGCAGTATTTT. This gives the protein CASGLVVGTGLNTQYF. The chain is built from TRBV12-5 and TRBJ2-3, with 9 bases aligning to TRBD1. The CDR3 length is 16 residues. Germline V CDR1 and CDR2: LGHNT, FRNRAP. With V trimmed by 0 bases and J by 7 bases, 8 bases remained unmatched. Variable domain in full (rest from reference TRBV12-5 and TRBJ2-3): DARVTQTPRHKVTEMGQEVTMRCQPILGHNTVFWYRQTMMQGLELLAYFRNRAPLDDSGMPKDRFSAEMPDATLATLKIQPSEPRDSAVYFCASGLVVGTGLNTQYFGPGTRLTVL.

The chain links TRBV30 to TRBJ1-1; the match to TRBD1 covers 7 bases. The CDR3 is made up of 14 amino acids. Germline-derived CDR1 and CDR2 are GTSNPN and SVGIG (reference sequence). The trim removed 1 base at V and 2 bases at J, leaving 4 bases unmatched. In DNA, the CDR3 is TGTGCCTGGAGTGAGTGGGACAGAAACACTGAAGCTTTCTTT. This codes for CAWSEWDRNTEAFF.

The chain recombines TRBV7-8 with TRBJ1-1, with D possibly TRBD1 on 5 matching bases. The ends were cut back, 3 bases at V and 0 bases at J, with 11 bases in the middle. The CDR3 runs 15 residues. CDR1 SGHVS and CDR2 FQNEAQ come from the germline V gene. CDR3 in amino acids: CASSFRQTMNTEAFF. In DNA form, the CDR3 reads TGTGCCAGCAGCTTCCGACAGACAATGAACACTGAAGCTTTCTTT.

V and J are TRBV11-2 and TRBJ1-1; D perhaps matches TRBD1 (5 bases). The CDR3 is made up of 14 amino acids. V shed 1 base and J shed 5 bases, with 11 bases lying between them. Germline lookup yields CDR1 SGHAT and CDR2 FQNNGV. CDR3 sequence reads: CASSLGGRETEAFF. The CDR3 DNA sequence: TGTGCCAGCAGCTTAGGAGGCAGGGAAACTGAAGCTTTCTTT.